These 25 T cell receptor beta chains came from one sample sequenced in a study of T cell responses to AZD1222 COVID-19 vaccine. TCRdb's copy holds only in-frame clones and misses some; the assay was immunoSEQ multiplex PCR. In the table there are 90,000 to 120,000 clones, around 90% of which are singletons. The specimen was peripheral blood, collected on day 0 of MenACWY control vaccination. The source of these receptors is an adult in good health.

This clone showed up just once. The CDR3 sequence is CASSRENTEAFF. CDR3 nucleotides: TGTGCCAGCAGTCGGGAGAACACTGAAGCTTTCTTT. The chain carries TRBV2 and TRBJ1-1, with unresolved D. V lost 5 bases, J lost 1 base, and 5 bases lay in between. The CDR3 runs 12 residues. Germline lookup yields CDR1 SNHLY and CDR2 FYNNEI.

The chain joins TRBV30 to TRBJ2-2; D is possibly TRBD1 or TRBD2 (5 bases each). In germline, CDR1 is GTSNPN, CDR2 SVGIG (reference sequence). The CDR3 covers 13 residues. The ends were cut back, 2 bases at V and 6 bases at J, with 10 bases in the middle. The CDR3 nucleotides read TGTGCCTGGAGTACCGTGGGGGCCGGGGAGCTGTTTTTT. Protein sequence: CAWSTVGAGELFF.

This clone was counted a single time. The rearrangement links TRBV18 to TRBJ1-2; D is unclear. The CDR3 length is 15 residues. In germline, CDR1 is KGHSH, CDR2 LQKENI. Trimming took off 1 base at V and 2 bases at J, with 11 bases between the two ends. CDR3 loop: CASSPQEGSNYGYTF. DNA for the CDR3: TGTGCCAGCTCACCACAGGAGGGATCGAACTATGGCTACACCTTC. The full variable domain, with the rest looked up from reference TRBV18 and TRBJ1-2, is NAGVMQNPRHLVRRRGQEARLRCSPMKGHSHVYWYRQLPEEGLKFMVYLQKENIIDESGMPKERFSAEFPKEGPSILRIQQVVRGDSAAYFCASSPQEGSNYGYTFGSGTRLTVV.

The gene calls are TRBV7-9 and TRBJ1-2; 8 nucleotides match TRBD1. CDR1 is SEHNR, CDR2 FQNEAQ, per germline (reference sequence). The V gene end was trimmed by 5 bases and the J gene end by 4 bases; junction bases not matched to a gene: 3. This CDR3 region has 13 residues. This CDR3 reads CASSPDRVYGYTF. The CDR3 DNA follows: TGTGCCAGCAGCCCGGACAGGGTCTATGGCTACACCTTC. Together with reference TRBV7-9 and TRBJ1-2, the CDR3 gives the full variable domain: DTGVSQNPRHKITKRGQNVTFRCDPISEHNRLYWYRQTLGQGPEFLTYFQNEAQLEKSRLLSDRFSAERPKGSFSTLEIQRTEQGDSAMYLCASSPDRVYGYTFGSGTRLTVV.

The J gene is TRBJ1-1, the V gene TRBV3-1 (or the pseudogene TRBV3-2); 11 bases match TRBD1. CDR1 LGHDT and CDR2 YNNKEL come from the germline V gene (reference sequence). V lost 1 base, J lost 6 bases, and 10 bases stayed unmatched. The CDR3 contains 17 residues. CDR3: CASSQVATGTGGPEAFF. CDR3 nucleotide sequence: TGTGCCAGCAGCCAAGTTGCGACCGGGACAGGGGGTCCTGAAGCTTTCTTT.

V gene TRBV4-2 combines with J gene TRBJ1-4; 7 bases match TRBD1. Germline CDR1 reads LGHNA; CDR2 reads YNFKEQ. CDR3 length: 19 residues. With V trimmed by 3 bases and J by 3 bases, 16 bases remained unmatched. The CDR3 DNA reads as TGTGCCAGCAGCCATCACACCGGTAGGGGGCGGTTGGCTAATGAAAAACTGTTTTTT. This encodes CASSHHTGRGRLANEKLFF.

This clone was seen a handful of times. This chain joins TRBV4-3 and TRBJ2-7; TRBD1 agrees at 8 bases. CDR1 LGHNA and CDR2 YSLEER come from the germline V gene. V lost 4 bases, J lost 3 bases, and 5 bases stayed unmatched. The CDR3 sequence is 14 residues long. In DNA, the CDR3 is TGCGCCAGCAGCCGAGAGACAGGGGACTACGAGCAGTACTTC. This translates into CASSRETGDYEQYF.

This clone appeared once. The chain links TRBV18 to TRBJ2-3; D unclear. Deletions cut 6 bases from V and 6 bases from J, with 7 bases between. The germline gives CDR1 KGHSH, CDR2 LQKENI. The CDR3 is 11 residues long. The CDR3 spells CASSPADTQYF. The CDR3 coding sequence is TGTGCCAGCTCCCCGGCGGATACGCAGTATTTT.

The chain employs TRBV6-5 and TRBJ1-3; 8 nucleotides align to TRBD1. Germline V gene sequence: CDR1 MNHEY, CDR2 SVGAGI. V lost 2 bases, J lost 5 bases, and 8 bases stayed unmatched. This CDR3 is 16 amino acids long. Here the CDR3 DNA reads TGTGCCAGCAGTTACGGTCCAGGGGGCGATCGAAACACCATATATTTT. Its translation is CASSYGPGGDRNTIYF.

J is TRBJ2-2 and V is TRBV19, with D possibly being TRBD1 (6 bases). Germline assignment: CDR1 LNHDA and CDR2 SQIVND (reference sequence). This CDR3 region has 16 residues. The V gene lost 5 bases and the J gene lost 2 bases, with 15 bases spanning the gap. The CDR3 region has the DNA TGTGCCAGTAGTTCCCGCCAGGGGAGCAACACCGGGGAGCTGTTTTTT. Translating it yields CASSSRQGSNTGELFF.

The V call is TRBV27, the J call TRBJ2-2; D uncertain. Trimming shortened V by 6 bases and J by 5 bases, and 19 bases separated the two germline ends. This CDR3 has 16 amino acids. Germline V gives CDR1 MNHEY, CDR2 SMNVEV (reference sequence). DNA of the CDR3: TGTGCCAGCAGCCCCGATCCGGCGGTAGGGACCGGGGAGCTGTTTTTT. Its translation: CASSPDPAVGTGELFF.

The chain uses TRBV5-1 and TRBJ1-3; D unresolved. CDR1 and CDR2 from the germline V gene are SGHRS and YFSETQ. The CDR3 consists of 15 residues. V dropped 4 bases and J dropped 0 bases, with 11 bases sitting between them. DNA for the CDR3: TGCGCCAGCAGCGCGACGGATTACTCTGGAAACACCATATATTTT. Translating gives CASSATDYSGNTIYF.

This rearrangement joins TRBV2 to TRBJ1-2, with D hard to call. Trimming shortened V by 1 base and J by 4 bases, and 13 bases separated the two germline ends. Germline CDR1 reads SNHLY; CDR2 reads FYNNEI. This CDR3 has 15 amino acids. CDR3 amino acids: CASSEGGSLSYGYTF. In DNA, the CDR3 is TGTGCCAGCAGTGAAGGAGGGTCCCTGAGCTATGGCTACACCTTC.

This clone was counted between two and nine times. V is TRBV12-3 or TRBV12-4 and J is TRBJ1-1, with D uncertain. Trimming shortened V by 6 bases and J by 2 bases, and 4 bases separated the two germline ends. This CDR3 has 11 residues. CDR3 in DNA: TGTGCCAGCAGCCCTAACACTGAAGCTTTCTTT. Encoded protein: CASSPNTEAFF.

This chain links TRBV3-1 (or the pseudogene TRBV3-2) with TRBJ2-7; a weak D match, TRBD2 (7 bases). V was clipped by 5 bases and J by 2 bases, with 19 bases between them. The germline CDR1 and CDR2 sequences are LGHDT and YNNKEL (reference sequence). The CDR3 runs 16 residues. The CDR3 loop reads CASSVIGGANAYEQYF. CDR3 bases: TGTGCCAGCAGCGTAATAGGGGGGGCCAATGCCTACGAGCAGTACTTC.

This clone was seen more than once but under ten times. The chain has TRBV11-2 and TRBJ2-5; D is tentatively TRBD1 or TRBD2 (5 bases each). Germline assignment: CDR1 SGHAT and CDR2 FQNNGV. V shed 4 bases and J shed 0 bases, with 9 bases lying between them. The CDR3 totals 14 residues. The CDR3 spells CASSSPGHQETQYF. CDR3 bases: TGTGCCAGCAGCTCCCCGGGACACCAAGAGACCCAGTACTTC.

The chain is built from TRBV29-1 and TRBJ1-1; a weak D match, TRBD1 (5 bases). Trimming took off 8 bases at V and 1 base at J, with 14 bases between the two ends. Germline-derived CDR1 and CDR2 are SQVTM and ANQGSEA. This CDR3 region has 13 residues. The CDR3 bases are TGCAGCTCCCGGGTAGACAGGAACACTGAAGCTTTCTTT. It yields the protein CSSRVDRNTEAFF. The full variable domain, completed using reference TRBV29-1 and TRBJ1-1, is SAVISQKPSRDICQRGTSLTIQCQVDSQVTMMFWYRQQPGQSLTLIATANQGSEATYESGFVIDKFPISRPNLTFSTLTVSNMSPEDSSIYLCSSRVDRNTEAFFGQGTRLTVV.

This clone was recorded once. The chain is built from TRBV19 and TRBJ2-7; the D is unclear. CDR1 and CDR2 (germline): LNHDA, SQIVND (reference sequence). CDR3 length: 13 amino acids. V shed 5 bases and J shed 7 bases, with 15 bases lying between them. The CDR3: CASSLTPVGEQYF. DNA for the CDR3: TGTGCCAGTAGTCTCACCCCGGTGGGGGAGCAGTACTTC. Drawing the rest from reference TRBV19 and TRBJ2-7, the complete variable domain is DGGITQSPKYLFRKEGQNVTLSCEQNLNHDAMYWYRQDPGQGLRLIYYSQIVNDFQKGDIAEGYSVSREKKESFPLTVTSAQKNPTAFYLCASSLTPVGEQYFGPGTRLTVT.

The chain employs TRBV10-3 and TRBJ1-3; D possibly corresponds to TRBD1 (5 bases). This CDR3 comprises 18 residues. Deletions cut 0 bases from V and 2 bases from J, with 17 bases between. Germline lookup yields CDR1 ENHRY and CDR2 SYGVKD. CDR3 residues: CAISESTPVLGAGNTIYF. The CDR3 nucleotides are TGTGCCATCAGTGAGTCGACGCCAGTCCTAGGGGCTGGAAACACCATATATTTT.

The chain links TRBV2 to TRBJ2-2; D is possibly TRBD1 or TRBD2 (5 bases each). The CDR3 extends over 13 amino acids. Germline V CDR1 and CDR2: SNHLY, FYNNEI. V lost 5 bases and J lost 7, with 11 bases in between. The CDR3 is CASSPVGGGELFF. CDR3 DNA: TGTGCCAGCAGTCCCGTTGGGGGCGGGGAGCTGTTTTTT.

This rearrangement joins TRBV6-5 to TRBJ1-2; D is perhaps TRBD1 (5 bases). The CDR3 is made up of 12 amino acids. CDR1 is MNHEY and CDR2 is SVGAGI in the germline V gene. V lost 4 bases, J lost 12 bases, and 15 bases lay in between. CDR3 bases: TGTGCCAGCAGTTTGTCTCGGTGGGGGGACACCTTC. Translated, it gives CASSLSRWGDTF.

J is TRBJ1-1 and V is TRBV6-5, with 8 bases lining up with TRBD1. This CDR3 contains 13 residues. Looked up from germline, CDR1 is MNHEY and CDR2 is SVGAGI. J lost 4 bases, V lost 4 bases, and 2 bases had no gene match. DNA of the CDR3: TGTGCCAGCAGTTTGGGACAGGTCACTGAAGCTTTCTTT. Its protein is CASSLGQVTEAFF.

The rearrangement joins TRBV3-1 (or the pseudogene TRBV3-2) to TRBJ1-1, with no clear D. Germline assignment: CDR1 LGHDT and CDR2 YNNKEL (reference sequence). This CDR3 is 11 amino acids long. The ends were cut back, 0 bases at V and 11 bases at J, with 7 bases in the middle. The CDR3 is CASSQDRYAFF. In DNA form, the CDR3 reads TGTGCCAGCAGCCAAGACCGTTATGCTTTCTTT.

The V call is TRBV3-1 (or the pseudogene TRBV3-2), the J call TRBJ1-2, with no clear D. CDR1 and CDR2 (germline): LGHDT, YNNKEL (reference sequence). The V and J ends lost 5 bases and 4 bases respectively, with 14 bases between them. This CDR3 has 14 amino acids. This CDR3 reads CASSVSSILYGYTF. CDR3 in DNA: TGTGCCAGCAGCGTCAGCAGTATCCTCTATGGCTACACCTTC.

J is TRBJ2-7 and V is TRBV27, with D maybe TRBD1 (6 bases). CDR3 length: 14 residues. Trimming removed 6 bases at V and 4 bases at J, with 16 bases between. The germline CDR1 and CDR2 sequences are MNHEY and SMNVEV (reference sequence). CDR3 nucleotides: TGTGCCAGCAGGGGGCTAGGGGGACCATACGAGCAGTACTTC. Translated: CASRGLGGPYEQYF.